This T cell receptor (beta chain) was sequenced for a study of T cells after somatic rescue of genetic block (dated by TCRdb to about 2020). Broadly, across the study: The study assessed how robust, over the long term, a T-cell system was when the system had developed through somatic rescue of a genetic block in T-cell development.

The germline V gene (reference sequence) yields SEHNR for CDR1 and FQNEAQ for CDR2. Reading from cysteine to phenylalanine, the CDR3 counts 15 amino acids. Solely the CDR3 DNA is kept, with 45 bases framed from the first base. Cut back by 5 bases and 4 bases, the V and J ends lie 17 bases apart. Concerning this clone: Its antigen target is currently unknown. Within one base of it there is no much larger clone, and no base qualities were kept.

Library prep was done by the immunoSEQ multiplex PCR assay. In TCRdb, the immuneACCESS table is reduced to in-frame sequences with V and J assigned. These tables do not hold every clone; where another copy was compared, an unresolved V gene accounts for under half, and the others remain unexplained. The sample yields about 67,000 clones; roughly 94% were counted once. The biggest ten clones account for around 3% of the sample. The chain joins TRBV7-9 to TRBJ1-2; the D segment could be TRBD1, given 5 matching bases. The sequence was collected from a man between 40 and 49 years old. The sample was peripheral blood mononuclear cells (PBMCs). CDR3 sequence: CASSPGGGESYGYTF. The nucleotide sequence is TGTGCCAGCAGCCCCGGGGGAGGGGAAAGCTATGGCTACACCTTC.